These 32 T cell receptor beta chains originate from one sample sequenced in a study of T cells in tuberculosis. This table comes from immunoSEQ multiplex PCR, and its TCRdb copy is limited to in-frame clones, with some not included. The table shows roughly 34,000 clones, with over 95% occurring only once. Source material: PBMCs. The receptors derive from a donor under 30 with latent tuberculosis or without tuberculosis infection.

J is TRBJ2-2 and V is TRBV12-5; 11 bases line up with TRBD2. Germline V lookup: CDR1 LGHNT, CDR2 FRNRAP. The J segment lost 6 bases and the V segment lost 0 bases, leaving 3 bases of the junction unmatched. CDR3 length equals 16 residues. The CDR3 is CASGLVISGGAGELFF. The CDR3 nucleotides read TGTGCTAGTGGTTTGGTTATTAGCGGGGGGGCCGGGGAGCTGTTTTTT.

The chain combines TRBV5-1 with TRBJ1-2, with D perhaps matching TRBD1 (5 bases). Deletions cut 4 bases from V and 2 bases from J, with 15 bases between. The germline V gene encodes CDR1 SGHRS and CDR2 YFSETQ. This CDR3 has 15 amino acids. CDR3 bases: TGCGCCAGCAGCCTGGATGGGGGAGGGAACTATGGCTACACCTTC. Its protein is CASSLDGGGNYGYTF.

The V and J genes are TRBV5-6 and TRBJ2-3; 7 nucleotides align to TRBD2. V gave up 6 bases and J gave up 2 bases; unmatched junction bases: 12. Germline assignment: CDR1 SGHDT and CDR2 YYEEEE. The CDR3 extends over 16 amino acids. CDR3 region: CASTNGGGTSTDTQYF. Here the CDR3 DNA reads TGTGCCAGCACCAATGGGGGGGGAACATCCACAGATACGCAGTATTTT.

This chain uses TRBV5-1 with TRBJ1-4; tentatively, D is TRBD1 (6 bases). Per the germline V gene, CDR1 is SGHRS and CDR2 is YFSETQ. V was shortened by 4 bases and J by 3 bases, with 10 bases between the two germline ends. This CDR3 is 14 amino acids long. CDR3 coding DNA: TGCGCCAGCAGCGGGGACACTTCTAATGAAAAACTGTTTTTT. This codes for CASSGDTSNEKLFF.

This clone is a singleton in its sample. The V and J genes are TRBV29-1 and TRBJ2-5, with TRBD2 matching over 12 bases. CDR3 size: 16 residues. CDR1 is SQVTM and CDR2 is ANQGSEA in the germline V gene. The V segment lost 7 bases and the J segment 4 bases; nucleotides outside the gene matches: 13. CDR3 DNA sequence: TGCAGCGCCCGACCCCGGCTAGCGGGGGGGGCAGAGACCCAGTACTTC. This translates into CSARPRLAGGAETQYF.

J is TRBJ2-6 and V is TRBV11-1; D is possibly TRBD1 (6 bases). V was pared by 5 bases and J by 0 bases, with 14 bases between. Germline loops: CDR1 SGHAT, CDR2 FQDESV (reference sequence). CDR3 length: 17 residues. CDR3 nucleotides: TGTGCCAGCAGCCTTGATATACAGGGCTCTGGGGCCAACGTCCTGACTTTC. Protein sequence: CASSLDIQGSGANVLTF.

The chain uses TRBV2 and TRBJ1-2; D remains ambiguous. Germline CDR1 reads SNHLY; CDR2 reads FYNNEI. This CDR3 spans 14 amino acids. The V end lost 5 bases, the J end lost 4 bases, and 14 bases lay between the germline ends. Here the CDR3 reads CASSKRRAGYGYTF. In DNA form, the CDR3 reads TGTGCCAGCAGTAAAAGAAGGGCGGGCTATGGCTACACCTTC.

V gene TRBV11-2 combines with J gene TRBJ2-1; 8 positions agree with TRBD2. Germline values: CDR1 SGHAT, CDR2 FQNNGV. V was clipped by 4 bases and J by 0 bases; unmatched bases: 5. The length of the CDR3 is 16 residues. CDR3 sequence reads: CASSSRGGDSYNEQFF. As DNA, the CDR3 is TGTGCCAGCAGCTCACGGGGGGGTGACTCCTACAATGAGCAGTTCTTC. Using reference TRBV11-2 and TRBJ2-1 for the parts outside the CDR3, the full variable domain is EAGVAQSPRYKIIEKRQSVAFWCNPISGHATLYWYQQILGQGPKLLIQFQNNGVVDDSQLPKDRFSAERLKGVDSTLKIQPAKLEDSAVYLCASSSRGGDSYNEQFFGPGTRLTVL.

This clone was seen once. The rearrangement links TRBV4-3 to TRBJ2-3; 9 nucleotides align to TRBD1. The CDR3 is 17 amino acids. Germline lookup yields CDR1 LGHNA and CDR2 YSLEER. The V and J ends lost 4 bases and 3 bases, in that order; junction bases with no gene match: 11. The CDR3 protein is CASSRIPTGGATDTQYF. The CDR3 nucleotides read TGCGCCAGCAGCCGGATCCCTACAGGGGGCGCGACAGATACGCAGTATTTT.

V and J are TRBV11-2 and TRBJ1-2; D uncertain. The CDR3 runs to 13 residues. CDR1 is SGHAT, CDR2 FQNNGV, per germline. V lost 1 base and J 7 bases, leaving 10 bases between the germline ends. CDR3 residues: CASSLAGSSGYTF. CDR3 coding DNA: TGTGCCAGCAGCTTAGCGGGTTCATCTGGCTACACCTTC.

As DNA, the CDR3 is TGTGCCAGCAATGCATTTGCAGGGGGGAGTCAGCCCCAGCATTTT. Its protein is CASNAFAGGSQPQHF. This chain joins TRBV6-1 and TRBJ1-5; 7 nucleotides match TRBD1. The CDR3 is 15 amino acids. Germline assignment: CDR1 MNHNS and CDR2 SASEGT. J was trimmed by 6 bases and V by 7 bases; bases with no gene match: 12.

The gene calls are TRBV18 and TRBJ2-3; no clear D gene. Germline V gene data show CDR1 as KGHSH and CDR2 as LQKENI. V gave up 3 bases and J gave up 0 bases, with 10 bases separating them. CDR3 length: 15 residues. In DNA, the CDR3 is TGTGCCAGCTCACCGGAGTACCTAAGCACAGATACGCAGTATTTT. It is translated as CASSPEYLSTDTQYF. The full variable domain, its missing parts supplied by reference TRBV18 and TRBJ2-3, is NAGVMQNPRHLVRRRGQEARLRCSPMKGHSHVYWYRQLPEEGLKFMVYLQKENIIDESGMPKERFSAEFPKEGPSILRIQQVVRGDSAAYFCASSPEYLSTDTQYFGPGTRLTVL.

This clone was seen a single time. The J gene is TRBJ2-3, the V gene TRBV5-1, with 9 bases fitting TRBD1. V was pared by 4 bases and J by 5 bases, with 5 bases of the junction left unmatched. The V gene's germline CDR1 is SGHRS and CDR2 YFSETQ. This CDR3 has 14 amino acids. In DNA, the CDR3 is TGCGCCAGCAGCCCGGGACAGGGTGGAGATACGCAGTATTTT. Its protein is CASSPGQGGDTQYF.

V gene TRBV28 combines with J gene TRBJ2-7; D is perhaps TRBD1 (6 bases). V lost 3 bases to trimming and J lost 1 base, with 16 bases between them. Germline assignment: CDR1 MDHEN and CDR2 SYDVKM. This CDR3 has 16 amino acids. In DNA form, the CDR3 reads TGTGCCAGCAGTTTTGCCCTTGACAGGATTTCCTACGAGCAGTACTTC. Protein product: CASSFALDRISYEQYF.

The gene calls are TRBV7-2 and TRBJ2-7, with D perhaps TRBD1 (5 bases). In germline, CDR1 is SGHTA, CDR2 FQGNSA. The V end lost 2 bases, the J end lost 4 bases, and 12 bases lay between the germline ends. The CDR3 sequence is 14 residues long. In nucleotides, the CDR3 is TGTGCCAGCAGCTTACCAGGGCTTGGGTACGAGCAGTACTTC. Encoded protein: CASSLPGLGYEQYF.

CDR3 nucleotide sequence: TGTGCCAGCAGTTCCTGGACAGGGTACCAAGAGACCCAGTACTTC. This translates into CASSSWTGYQETQYF. The V and J genes are TRBV27 and TRBJ2-5; 8 bases match TRBD1. This CDR3 contains 15 residues. Germline CDR1 MNHEY, CDR2 SMNVEV (reference sequence). V trimming: 4 bases; J trimming: 0 bases; junction bases outside the gene matches: 4.

This chain connects TRBV7-6 to TRBJ1-3; 8 nucleotides match TRBD1. The J segment lost 0 bases and the V segment lost 3 bases, leaving 7 bases of the junction unmatched. Germline-derived CDR1 and CDR2 are SGHVS and FNYEAQ. The CDR3 is made up of 17 amino acids. In nucleotides, the CDR3 is TGTGCCAGCAGCTTGTCGACAGGGGTGAACTCTGGAAACACCATATATTTT. Protein sequence: CASSLSTGVNSGNTIYF. The variable domain in full, completed from reference TRBV7-6 and TRBJ1-3, reads GAGVSQSPRYKVTKRGQDVALRCDPISGHVSLYWYRQALGQGPEFLTYFNYEAQQDKSGLPNDRFSAERPEGSISTLTIQRTEQRDSAMYRCASSLSTGVNSGNTIYFGEGSWLTVV.

Only one count was recorded for this clone. The chain couples TRBV27 to TRBJ2-3; 7 bases agree with TRBD2. The CDR3 sequence is 14 residues long. With V trimmed by 4 bases and J by 5 bases, 6 bases remained unmatched. Germline loops: CDR1 MNHEY, CDR2 SMNVEV (reference sequence). CDR3 bases: TGTGCCAGCAGTTGGGGAGGGTCTAGAGATACGCAGTATTTT. Encoded protein: CASSWGGSRDTQYF.

The chain couples TRBV9 to TRBJ1-3; D ambiguous. This CDR3 has 17 residues. Deletions cut 0 bases from V and 2 bases from J, with 15 bases between. Germline CDR1 reads SGDLS; CDR2 reads YYNGEE. The DNA for the CDR3 is TGTGCCAGCAGCGTAGCTACGAGGGCGGGAGCTGGAAACACCATATATTTT. Protein: CASSVATRAGAGNTIYF. Combining the CDR3 with reference TRBV9 and TRBJ1-3 gives the whole variable domain DSGVTQTPKHLITATGQRVTLRCSPRSGDLSVYWYQQSLDQGLQFLIQYYNGEERAKGNILERFSAQQFPDLHSELNLSSLELGDSALYFCASSVATRAGAGNTIYFGEGSWLTVV.

The chain joins TRBV5-5 to TRBJ1-2; D is undetermined. V was shortened by 4 bases and J by 7 bases, with 11 bases between the two germline ends. The CDR3 has 12 amino acids. The germline CDR1 and CDR2 sequences are SGHKS and YYEKEE (reference sequence). CDR3 protein: CASSTEAVGYTF. DNA for the CDR3: TGTGCCAGCAGCACTGAGGCCGTTGGCTACACCTTC.

The chain is built from TRBV10-2 and TRBJ2-1; D is possibly TRBD2 (5 bases). Trimming took off 2 bases at V and 0 bases at J, with 14 bases between the two ends. Germline V gene lookup returns CDR1 WSHSY and CDR2 SAAADI. The CDR3 totals 17 residues. The CDR3 nucleotides are TGCGCCAGCAGTGAGCCCCAAGCGGACCCCTCCTACAATGAGCAGTTCTTC. Its protein product is CASSEPQADPSYNEQFF.

The V gene is TRBV7-8, the J gene TRBJ2-5; 7 bases are shared with TRBD1. The CDR3 consists of 13 residues. V was clipped by 2 bases and J by 4 bases; unmatched bases: 1. Germline values: CDR1 SGHVS, CDR2 FQNEAQ. CDR3 coding DNA: TGTGCCAGCAGCTTACCAGGGGGAGAGACCCAGTACTTC. Translation gives CASSLPGGETQYF. Full variable domain (missing parts from reference TRBV7-8 and TRBJ2-5): GAGVSQSPRYKVAKRGQDVALRCDPISGHVSLFWYQQALGQGPEFLTYFQNEAQLDKSGLPSDRFFAERPEGSVSTLKIQRTQQEDSAVYLCASSLPGGETQYFGPGTRLLVL.

The chain employs TRBV27 and TRBJ2-1; 9 bases are shared with TRBD1. The CDR3 consists of 15 residues. Germline lookup yields CDR1 MNHEY and CDR2 SMNVEV (reference sequence). J gave up 2 bases and V 3 bases, and 2 bases lay outside the gene matches. Written as DNA, the CDR3 is TGTGCCAGCAGTTTGGGACAGGGTACCTACAATGAGCAGTTCTTC. Protein: CASSLGQGTYNEQFF.

This rearrangement joins TRBV5-1 to TRBJ1-1; D gene ambiguous. The V gene's germline CDR1 is SGHRS and CDR2 YFSETQ. This CDR3 is built from 15 residues. V was clipped by 4 bases and J by 1 base, with 14 bases between them. The CDR3 here is CASSLTYSTNTEAFF. CDR3 in DNA: TGCGCCAGCAGCCTTACCTACAGTACGAACACTGAAGCTTTCTTT.

This clone is labeled as medium-sized. The chain carries TRBV28 and TRBJ1-5; D unclear. The V end was cut by 2 bases, the J end by 0 bases, with 8 bases between. The CDR3 sequence is 15 residues long. CDR1 is MDHEN, CDR2 SYDVKM, per germline. The CDR3 nucleotides are TGTGCCAGCAGTTTAAATCGGTATAGCAATCAGCCCCAGCATTTT. It yields the protein CASSLNRYSNQPQHF. Complete variable domain (other parts from reference TRBV28 and TRBJ1-5): DVKVTQSSRYLVKRTGEKVFLECVQDMDHENMFWYRQDPGLGLRLIYFSYDVKMKEKGDIPEGYSVSREKKERFSLILESASTNQTSMYLCASSLNRYSNQPQHFGDGTRLSIL.

This chain connects TRBV19 to TRBJ2-3, with 7 bases fitting TRBD2. V was clipped by 1 base and J by 4 bases; unmatched bases: 8. The germline V gene encodes CDR1 LNHDA and CDR2 SQIVND (reference sequence). The CDR3 sequence is 16 residues long. The chain's CDR3 is CASSIGEGMLADTQYF. CDR3 DNA: TGTGCCAGTAGTATAGGGGAGGGTATGCTCGCAGATACGCAGTATTTT.

This rearrangement joins TRBV4-1 to TRBJ2-1; a possible D gene is TRBD2 (6 bases). Looked up from germline, CDR1 is MGHRA and CDR2 is YSYEKL. The CDR3 consists of 17 residues. V dropped 2 bases and J dropped 2 bases, with 16 bases sitting between them. The CDR3 sequence is CASSQNRLVRPYNEQFF. The CDR3 region has the DNA TGCGCCAGCAGCCAAAACAGACTAGTCCGGCCCTACAATGAGCAGTTCTTC.

The chain recombines TRBV30 with TRBJ2-3, with 7 bases lining up with TRBD2. The CDR3 has 15 amino acids. V lost 3 bases and J lost 2; bases outside the gene matches: 8. Germline V lookup: CDR1 GTSNPN, CDR2 SVGIG (reference sequence). Here the CDR3 DNA reads TGTGCCTGGAGCGGGCTAGCGGAGACCACAGATACGCAGTATTTT. Protein product: CAWSGLAETTDTQYF.

V and J are TRBV9 and TRBJ1-2; TRBD1 matches 11 bases. The CDR3 spans 16 residues. CDR1 and CDR2 (germline): SGDLS, YYNGEE. V lost 2 bases, J lost 4 bases, and 7 bases stayed unmatched. CDR3 sequence: CASSVSGQGAFYGYTF. The DNA for the CDR3 is TGTGCCAGCAGCGTCTCAGGACAGGGGGCGTTCTATGGCTACACCTTC.

The chain is built from TRBV29-1 and TRBJ1-1; D is possibly TRBD1 (5 bases). The CDR3 is made up of 15 amino acids. Trimming stripped 6 bases from V and 6 bases from J, with 23 bases between. Germline V gives CDR1 SQVTM, CDR2 ANQGSEA. The CDR3 loop reads CSVPPGGRLNAEAFF. The CDR3 nucleotides read TGCAGCGTCCCCCCCGGGGGAAGACTTAATGCTGAAGCTTTCTTT. The variable domain in full, with the rest retrieved from reference TRBV29-1 and TRBJ1-1, is SAVISQKPSRDICQRGTSLTIQCQVDSQVTMMFWYRQQPGQSLTLIATANQGSEATYESGFVIDKFPISRPNLTFSTLTVSNMSPEDSSIYLCSVPPGGRLNAEAFFGQGTRLTVV.

The CDR3 DNA sequence: TGTGCCAGCACCAACTCGGGTCTAGCCAAAAACATTCAGTACTTC. As protein: CASTNSGLAKNIQYF. This rearrangement joins TRBV27 to TRBJ2-4; D is unresolved. Trimming removed 7 bases from V and 0 bases from J, with 13 bases in between. In germline, CDR1 is MNHEY, CDR2 SMNVEV (reference sequence). This CDR3 is built from 15 residues.

The chain uses TRBV28 and TRBJ2-7; 9 bases line up with TRBD2. Germline CDR1 reads MDHEN; CDR2 reads SYDVKM. This CDR3 has 14 amino acids. After removal of 6 bases from V and 4 bases from J, the junction contained 7 bases not matched to a gene. The CDR3 nucleotides read TGTGCCAGCAGCACCGGGACTAGCAAGTACGAGCAGTACTTC. It encodes CASSTGTSKYEQYF. Supplemented by reference TRBV28 and TRBJ2-7, the full variable domain reads DVKVTQSSRYLVKRTGEKVFLECVQDMDHENMFWYRQDPGLGLRLIYFSYDVKMKEKGDIPEGYSVSREKKERFSLILESASTNQTSMYLCASSTGTSKYEQYFGPGTRLTVT.